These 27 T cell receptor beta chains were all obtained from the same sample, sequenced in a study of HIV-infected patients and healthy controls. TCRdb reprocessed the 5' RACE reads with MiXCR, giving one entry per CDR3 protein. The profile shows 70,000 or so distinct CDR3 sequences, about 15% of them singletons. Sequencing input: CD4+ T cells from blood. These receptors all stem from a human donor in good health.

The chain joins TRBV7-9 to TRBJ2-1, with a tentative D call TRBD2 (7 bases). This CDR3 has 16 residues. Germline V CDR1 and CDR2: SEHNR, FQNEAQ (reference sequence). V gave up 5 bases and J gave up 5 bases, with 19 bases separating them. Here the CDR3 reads CASSTIRGGRDNEQFF. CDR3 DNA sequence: TGTGCCAGCAGCACAATTAGGGGGGGCCGGGACAATGAGCAGTTCTTC.

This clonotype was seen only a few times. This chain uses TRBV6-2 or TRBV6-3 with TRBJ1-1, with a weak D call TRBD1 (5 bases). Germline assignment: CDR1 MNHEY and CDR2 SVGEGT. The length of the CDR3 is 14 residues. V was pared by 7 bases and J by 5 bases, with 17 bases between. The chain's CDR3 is CASIFWAGSTEAFF. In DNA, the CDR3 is TGTGCCAGCATATTTTGGGCAGGGAGTACTGAAGCTTTCTTT.

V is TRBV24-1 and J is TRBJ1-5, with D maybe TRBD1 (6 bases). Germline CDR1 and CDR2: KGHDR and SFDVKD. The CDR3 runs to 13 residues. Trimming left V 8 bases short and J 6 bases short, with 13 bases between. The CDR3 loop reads CATNRGGGQPQHF. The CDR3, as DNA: TGTGCCACCAACAGAGGGGGAGGTCAGCCCCAGCATTTT.

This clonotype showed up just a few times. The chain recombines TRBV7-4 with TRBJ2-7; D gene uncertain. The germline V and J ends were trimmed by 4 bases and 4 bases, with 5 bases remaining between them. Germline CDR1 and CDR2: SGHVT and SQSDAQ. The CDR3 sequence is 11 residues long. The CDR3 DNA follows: TGTGCCAGCAGCTGTGAGTACGAGCAGTACTTC. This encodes CASSCEYEQYF. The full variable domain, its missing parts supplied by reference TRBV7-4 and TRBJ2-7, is GAGVSQSPRYKVAKRGRDVALRCDSISGHVTLYWYRQTLGQGSEVLTYSQSDAQRDKSGRPSGRFSAERPERSVSTLKIQRTEQGDSAVYLCASSCEYEQYFGPGTRLTVT.

CDR3 coding DNA: TGCGCCAGCAGCCAAGACGCAGGCTACAATGAGCAGTTCTTC. The encoded protein is CASSQDAGYNEQFF. The chain links TRBV4-3 to TRBJ2-1; no clear D. Trimming took off 0 bases at V and 3 bases at J, with 6 bases between the two ends. CDR3 length: 14 amino acids. Germline CDR1 is LGHNA and CDR2 is YSLEER.

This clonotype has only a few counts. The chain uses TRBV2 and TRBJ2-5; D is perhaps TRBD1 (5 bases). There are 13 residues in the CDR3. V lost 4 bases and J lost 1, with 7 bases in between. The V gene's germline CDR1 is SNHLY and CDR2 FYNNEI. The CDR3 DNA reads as TGTGCCAGCAGTGTCGACAGCCAAGAGACCCAGTACTTC. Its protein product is CASSVDSQETQYF.

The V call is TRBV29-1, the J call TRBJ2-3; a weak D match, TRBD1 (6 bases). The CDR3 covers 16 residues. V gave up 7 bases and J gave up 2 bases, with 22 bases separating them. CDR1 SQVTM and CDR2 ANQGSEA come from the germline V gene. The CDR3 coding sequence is TGCAGCGGCATACGAAATCAGGGGCCCCTCACAGATACGCAGTATTTT. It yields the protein CSGIRNQGPLTDTQYF.

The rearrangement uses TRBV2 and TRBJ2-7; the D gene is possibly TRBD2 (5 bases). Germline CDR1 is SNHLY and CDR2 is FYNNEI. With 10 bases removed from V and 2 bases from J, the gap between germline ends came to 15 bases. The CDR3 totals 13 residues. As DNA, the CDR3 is TGTGCCACAGCGGAGAGGGAAGCCTACGAGCAGTACTTC. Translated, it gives CATAEREAYEQYF.

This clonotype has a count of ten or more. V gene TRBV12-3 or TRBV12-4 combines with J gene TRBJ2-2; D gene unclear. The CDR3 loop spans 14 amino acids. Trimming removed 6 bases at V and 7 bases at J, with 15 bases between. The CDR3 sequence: CASRVWGSGGELFF. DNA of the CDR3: TGTGCCAGCAGGGTGTGGGGTTCTGGCGGGGAGCTGTTTTTT.

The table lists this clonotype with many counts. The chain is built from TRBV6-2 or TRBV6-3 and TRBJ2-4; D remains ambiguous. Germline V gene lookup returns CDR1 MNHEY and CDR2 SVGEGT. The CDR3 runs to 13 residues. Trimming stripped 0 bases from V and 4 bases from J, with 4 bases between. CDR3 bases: TGTGCCAGCAGTTACTCCGGGAAAAACATTCAGTACTTC. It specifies CASSYSGKNIQYF.

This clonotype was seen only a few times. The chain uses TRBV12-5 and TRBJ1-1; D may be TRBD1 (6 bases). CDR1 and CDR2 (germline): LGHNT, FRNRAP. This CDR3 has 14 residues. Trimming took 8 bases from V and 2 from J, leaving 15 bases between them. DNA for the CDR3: TGTGCTAGTAAATCCGGGACAACCAACACTGAAGCTTTCTTT. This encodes CASKSGTTNTEAFF. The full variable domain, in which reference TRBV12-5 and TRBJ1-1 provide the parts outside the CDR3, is DARVTQTPRHKVTEMGQEVTMRCQPILGHNTVFWYRQTMMQGLELLAYFRNRAPLDDSGMPKDRFSAEMPDATLATLKIQPSEPRDSAVYFCASKSGTTNTEAFFGQGTRLTVV.

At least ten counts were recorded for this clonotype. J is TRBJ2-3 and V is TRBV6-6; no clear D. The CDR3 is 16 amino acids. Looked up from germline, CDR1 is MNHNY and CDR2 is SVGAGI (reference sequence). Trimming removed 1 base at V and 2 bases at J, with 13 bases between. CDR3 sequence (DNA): TGTGCCAGCAGTTACTTCGGGCTGGCCGACACAGATACGCAGTATTTT. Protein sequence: CASSYFGLADTDTQYF.

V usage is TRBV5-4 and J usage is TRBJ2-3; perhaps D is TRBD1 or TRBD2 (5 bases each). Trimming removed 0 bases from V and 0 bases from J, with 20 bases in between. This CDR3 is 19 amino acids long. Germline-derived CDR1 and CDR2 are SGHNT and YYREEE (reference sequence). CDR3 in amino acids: CASSLGGGLQSSSTDTQYF. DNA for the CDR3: TGTGCCAGCAGCTTGGGGGGCGGACTGCAATCATCTAGCACAGATACGCAGTATTTT.

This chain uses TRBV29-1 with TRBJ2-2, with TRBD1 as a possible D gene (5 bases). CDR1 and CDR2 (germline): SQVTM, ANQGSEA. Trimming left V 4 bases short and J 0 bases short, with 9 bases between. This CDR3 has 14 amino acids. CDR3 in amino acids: CSVAGHPNTGELFF. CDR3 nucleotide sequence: TGCAGCGTTGCCGGACACCCGAACACCGGGGAGCTGTTTTTT.

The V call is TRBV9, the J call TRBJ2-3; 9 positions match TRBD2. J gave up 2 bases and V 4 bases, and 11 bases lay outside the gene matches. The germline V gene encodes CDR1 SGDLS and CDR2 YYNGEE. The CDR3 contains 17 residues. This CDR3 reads CASSSPGLAGSTDTQYF. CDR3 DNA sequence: TGTGCCAGCAGCTCTCCCGGGCTAGCGGGGTCCACAGATACGCAGTATTTT.

CDR3 coding DNA: TGTGCCAGCAGTCCCCAGGGTACAAACTATGGCTACACCTTC. Translated: CASSPQGTNYGYTF. The rearrangement links TRBV12-3 or TRBV12-4 to TRBJ1-2; TRBD1 is a possible D gene (5 bases). Trimming removed 5 bases from V and 2 bases from J, with 12 bases in between. CDR3 length: 14 amino acids.

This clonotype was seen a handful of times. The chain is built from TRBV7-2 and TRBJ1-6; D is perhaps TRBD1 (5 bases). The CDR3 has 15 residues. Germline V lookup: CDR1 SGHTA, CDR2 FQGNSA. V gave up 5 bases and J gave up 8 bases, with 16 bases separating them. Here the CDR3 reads CASSEEWGRDSPLHF. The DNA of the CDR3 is TGTGCCAGCAGCGAGGAATGGGGACGGGATTCACCCCTCCACTTT.

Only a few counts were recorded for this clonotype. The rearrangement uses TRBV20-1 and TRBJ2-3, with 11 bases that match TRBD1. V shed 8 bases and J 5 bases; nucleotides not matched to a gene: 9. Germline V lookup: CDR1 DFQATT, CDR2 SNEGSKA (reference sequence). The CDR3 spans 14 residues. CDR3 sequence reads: CSSRTGGLLDTQYF. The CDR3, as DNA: TGCAGTTCGAGGACAGGGGGCTTGCTAGATACGCAGTATTTT.

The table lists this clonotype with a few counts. The chain's CDR3 is CASSLEPLAGGPGEQYF. The CDR3 region has the DNA TGTGCCAGCAGCTTAGAGCCCCTAGCGGGAGGGCCTGGCGAGCAGTACTTC. The gene calls are TRBV13 and TRBJ2-7; 12 bases map to TRBD2. This CDR3 has 17 residues. Germline lookup yields CDR1 PRHDT and CDR2 FYEKMQ (reference sequence). Trimming cost V 1 base and J 6 bases; bases outside gene matches: 10.

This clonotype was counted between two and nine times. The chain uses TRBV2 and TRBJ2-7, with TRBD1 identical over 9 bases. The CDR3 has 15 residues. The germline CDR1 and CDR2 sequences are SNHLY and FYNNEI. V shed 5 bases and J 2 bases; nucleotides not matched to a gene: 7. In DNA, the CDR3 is TGTGCCAGCAGTCTCCGGGACAGGGTCGCCTACGAGCAGTACTTC. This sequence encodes CASSLRDRVAYEQYF. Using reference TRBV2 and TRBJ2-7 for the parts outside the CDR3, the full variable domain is EPEVTQTPSHQVTQMGQEVILRCVPISNHLYFYWYRQILGQKVEFLVSFYNNEISEKSEIFDDQFSVERPDGSNFTLKIRSTKLEDSAMYFCASSLRDRVAYEQYFGPGTRLTVT.

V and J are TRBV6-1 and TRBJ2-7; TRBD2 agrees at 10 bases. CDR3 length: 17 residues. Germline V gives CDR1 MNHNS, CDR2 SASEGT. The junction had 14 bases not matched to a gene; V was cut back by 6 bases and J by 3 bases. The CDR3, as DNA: TGTGCCAGCAGCACTAAGGACTCTAGCGGGAGCGGCTACGAGCAGTACTTC. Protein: CASSTKDSSGSGYEQYF.

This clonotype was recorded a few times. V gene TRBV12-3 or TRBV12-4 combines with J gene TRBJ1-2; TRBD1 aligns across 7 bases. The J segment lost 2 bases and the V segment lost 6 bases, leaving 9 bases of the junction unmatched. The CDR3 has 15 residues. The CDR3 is CASRGAGTANYGYTF. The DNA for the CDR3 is TGTGCCAGCAGGGGGGCGGGGACAGCCAACTATGGCTACACCTTC.

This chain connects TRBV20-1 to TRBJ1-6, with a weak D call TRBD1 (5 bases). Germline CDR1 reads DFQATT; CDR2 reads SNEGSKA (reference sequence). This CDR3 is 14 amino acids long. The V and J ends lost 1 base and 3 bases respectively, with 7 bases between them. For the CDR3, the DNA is TGCAGTGCTAGAGGGGGGGACTATAATTCACCCCTCCACTTT. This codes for CSARGGDYNSPLHF.

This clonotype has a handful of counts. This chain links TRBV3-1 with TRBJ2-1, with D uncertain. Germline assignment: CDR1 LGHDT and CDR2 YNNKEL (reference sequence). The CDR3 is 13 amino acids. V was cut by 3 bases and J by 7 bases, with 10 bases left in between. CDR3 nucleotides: TGTGCCAGCAGCCAGAAACAGCAAAATGAGCAGTTCTTC. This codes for CASSQKQQNEQFF.

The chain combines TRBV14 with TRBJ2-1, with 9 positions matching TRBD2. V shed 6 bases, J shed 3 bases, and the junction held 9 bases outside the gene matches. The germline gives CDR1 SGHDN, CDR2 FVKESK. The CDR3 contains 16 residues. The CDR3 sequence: CASRPNGGGDYNEQFF. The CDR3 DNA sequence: TGTGCCAGCAGACCCAATGGCGGGGGGGACTACAATGAGCAGTTCTTC.

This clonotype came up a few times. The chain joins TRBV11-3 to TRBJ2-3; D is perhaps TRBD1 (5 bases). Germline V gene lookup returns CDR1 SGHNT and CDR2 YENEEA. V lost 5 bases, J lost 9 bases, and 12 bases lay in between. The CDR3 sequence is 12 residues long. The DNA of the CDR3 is TGTGCCAGCAGCCCAGGGCCTCGGACGCAGTATTTT. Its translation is CASSPGPRTQYF.

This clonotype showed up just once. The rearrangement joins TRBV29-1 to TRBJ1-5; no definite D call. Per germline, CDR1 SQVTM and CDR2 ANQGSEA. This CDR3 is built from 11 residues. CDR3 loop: CGAKARRPQHF. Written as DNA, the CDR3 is TGCGGCGCCAAGGCTCGCCGGCCCCAGCATTTT.